The clone carrying this T cell receptor (beta chain) showed up just a few times. Its specificity is not known. The library was built for alpha chains, so this beta chain is an off-target read and its size means little. Time point reported: sample taken at primary tumor resection. This entry is derived from a study of spatial heterogeneity in lung cancer. Looking at the study overall: Matched bulk RNA-seq yielded a T cell transcriptional module score. Counts of TCR transcripts in tumor regions correlated strongly with that score. TCR and UMI combinations that were unique each appeared, on average, more than ten times in raw reads.

TCRdb reanalysed the 5' RACE reads using MiXCR and keeps one entry per CDR3 protein. Among 110 or so distinct CDR3 sequences listed, 25% to 30% were seen once. The V and J ends lost 3 bases and 2 bases respectively, with 7 bases between them. Germline V lookup: CDR1 SGHDT, CDR2 YYEEEE. The CDR3 consists of 13 residues. Study-level findings and limits: Counts of expanded alpha and beta TCRs within tumors tracked the tumor nonsynonymous mutation count.

The gene calls are TRBV5-6 and TRBJ2-3, with unresolved D. The receptor's source is a female donor with early-stage non-small cell lung cancer. The sequenced sample was lung tumor tissue, obtained at surgery. The chain's CDR3 is CASSWDNTDTQYF. The CDR3 nucleotides read TGTGCCAGCAGCTGGGATAACACAGATACGCAGTATTTT.